This record looks at one TCR beta chain sequence and its context. This specimen comes from a study of OX40 agonist ivuxolimab in advanced cancers. Study background: Of the patients, three showed partial responses, one with hepatocellular carcinoma and two with cutaneous melanoma.

Sequenced by immunoSEQ multiplex PCR; TCRdb stores in-frame clones only, minus some. The sample carries 20,000 to 30,000 clones, approximately 91% recorded once. V dropped 4 bases and J dropped 5 bases, with 17 bases sitting between them. This CDR3 region has 14 residues. Germline-derived CDR1 and CDR2 are SQVTM and ANQGSEA. This specimen consisted of CD4+ or CD8+ T cells sorted from blood, obtained in a trial of the OX40 agonist ivuxolimab. The V call is TRBV29-1, the J call TRBJ2-5; D gene ambiguous. The source of this sequence is an adult with an advanced solid tumor such as melanoma, head and neck, liver or kidney cancer. DNA of the CDR3: TGCAGCGTTGTAGGTTTGTTAAATTCGGAGACCCAGTACTTC. Its protein product is CSVVGLLNSETQYF.